Only one count was recorded for the clone carrying this TCR beta chain. Regions amplified from RNA transcripts were the TCR beta CDR3 regions. Initially, a first-round RT-PCR of the TCR CDR3 employed the HTBI primer set. One entry per CDR3 protein, called by TCRdb with MiXCR from the multiplex PCR reads. The sample has 130,000 to 150,000 distinct CDR3 sequences; about 20% are singletons. The germline CDR1 and CDR2 sequences are DFQATT and SNEGSKA (reference sequence). Trimming pared 0 bases from V and 8 bases from J, leaving 19 bases between. This CDR3 has 16 residues. This sample is drawn from a study of T cells in Graves' hyperthyroidism and ophthalmopathy.

Sequenced: blood. The chain employs TRBV20-1 and TRBJ1-4; tentatively, D is TRBD1 (6 bases). The TCR comes from a woman between 50 and 59 years old with Graves' hyperthyroidism that later progressed to Graves' ophthalmopathy. The CDR3: CSARDVGGPRGEKLFF. In nucleotides, the CDR3 is TGCAGTGCTAGAGATGTCGGGGGGCCGCGGGGAGAAAAACTGTTTTTT.